Included here is one T cell receptor beta chain sequence, with context. Its antigen is not identified. The data were taken from a study of cytomegalovirus exposure and HLA in healthy donors. As for the study in general: Unique TCR beta sequences numbering approximately 120 million came from around 180 million T cells in an earlier analysis. Overall study findings and caveats: Links to common viral pathogens appeared, in a later analysis, for several of the most significant clusters. Later examination showed HLA-associated TCR beta chains had greater clonal expansion than equally common others.

The PCR employed 60 Vbeta primers together with 13 Jbeta primers. Some clones are missing from TCRdb's copy, which holds only in-frame ones; the method was immunoSEQ multiplex PCR. The sample records approximately 200,000 clones, 70% to 75% being singletons. Trimming left V 4 bases short and J 2 bases short, with 11 bases between. Germline CDR1 SGHRS, CDR2 YFSETQ. The CDR3 is 14 residues long. The chain carries TRBV5-1 and TRBJ2-3; D possibly corresponds to TRBD1 (6 bases). The sequence was obtained from a man in his thirties or forties in good health and CMV-seropositive. The sequenced sample consisted of PBMCs. CDR3 DNA: TGCGCCAGCAGCCTACGGACAGACACAGATACGCAGTATTTT. Protein: CASSLRTDTDTQYF.